These 3 T cell receptor beta chains came from one sample sequenced in a study of T cells expressing NK-cell markers (dated by TCRdb to the early 2020s). The library was produced with 5' RACE. The instrument was an Illumina HiSeq 2000. After the reads were reprocessed by TCRdb, one entry was made per CDR3 protein sequence, with no DNA. This sample's table carries about 140,000 distinct CDR3 sequences. The ten largest account for less than 15% of the sample. Sequencing was done on a sample of blood T cells: a sorted CD56 or NKG2C T cell subset, CD4+ or CD8+ T cells, or bulk PBMC T cells (not recorded which). The receptors derive from a man between 18 and 29 years old in good health. Donor details come from another sample of the same person, matched by shared clones.

The genes are TRBV5-4 and TRBJ2-7; no DNA is available, so the TRBD1 call from TCRdb remains unchecked. Germline V lookup: CDR1 SGHNT, CDR2 YYREEE (reference sequence). The CDR3 runs 16 residues. The CDR3 sequence: CASSTLGGRGTYEQYF.

This CDR3 reads CASSPPGVSSYNEQFF. The chain carries TRBV12-3 or TRBV12-4 and TRBJ2-1; lacking DNA, the TRBD1 call made by TCRdb goes unchecked. The CDR3 is 16 amino acids.

The V call is TRBV19, the J call TRBJ2-7. Germline V gene sequence: CDR1 LNHDA, CDR2 SQIVND (reference sequence). This CDR3 contains 13 residues. This CDR3 is CASSPGISYEQYF.